Shown below are 3 T cell receptor beta chains from a single sample sequenced in a study of T cell responses to AZD1222 COVID-19 vaccine (dated by TCRdb to about 2021). The time point tag for this specimen amounts to: baseline before first vaccination. The library was made by the immunoSEQ multiplex PCR assay. The table comes from immuneACCESS by way of TCRdb, which keeps in-frame sequences with V and J called. Part of the clones is missing from these tables; in studies checked, under half for an unresolved V gene and the rest for unknown reasons. In all, the sample holds 90,000 to 120,000 clones, and about nine tenths of those were seen once. Approximately 4% of the sample is held by the ten biggest clonotypes. Here the sequenced sample was peripheral blood, taken on day 0 of AZD1222 vaccination. The source is an adult in good health.

The gene calls are TRBV5-1 and TRBJ2-2; no clear D gene. The germline gives CDR1 SGHRS, CDR2 YFSETQ. V lost 6 bases and J lost 3, with 12 bases in between. The CDR3 is 14 residues long. CDR3 region: CASNLRVDTGELFF. CDR3 in DNA: TGCGCCAGCAACCTTCGGGTGGACACCGGGGAGCTGTTTTTT.

The V gene is TRBV19, the J gene TRBJ1-2; no reliable D call. Trimming stripped 3 bases from V and 1 base from J, with 18 bases between. Germline values: CDR1 LNHDA, CDR2 SQIVND (reference sequence). The CDR3 loop spans 17 amino acids. The CDR3 nucleotides are TGTGCCAGTAGTATCGCGGAGTCCTGGCGTGGTAACTATGGCTACACCTTC. It is translated as CASSIAESWRGNYGYTF.

V gene TRBV15 combines with J gene TRBJ2-7, with 7 bases matching TRBD1. The germline V gene has CDR1 LNHNV and CDR2 YYDKDF (reference sequence). The CDR3 length is 16 residues. V gave up 9 bases and J gave up 6 bases; unmatched junction bases: 20. CDR3 in DNA: TGTGCCACGGCGATGCCGACAGGGCTTTTGGCTGGCGAGCAGTACTTC. This gives the protein CATAMPTGLLAGEQYF.